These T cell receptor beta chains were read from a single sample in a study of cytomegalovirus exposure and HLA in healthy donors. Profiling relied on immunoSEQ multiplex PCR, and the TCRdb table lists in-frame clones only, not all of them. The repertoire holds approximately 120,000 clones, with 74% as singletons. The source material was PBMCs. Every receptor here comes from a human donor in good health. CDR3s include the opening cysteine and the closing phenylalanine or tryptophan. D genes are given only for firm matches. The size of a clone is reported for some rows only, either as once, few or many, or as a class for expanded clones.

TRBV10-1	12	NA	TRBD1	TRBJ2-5	TGCGCCAGGGACAGGGGCTTGGAGACCCAGTACTTC	CARDRGLETQYF
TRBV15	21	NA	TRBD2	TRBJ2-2	TGTGCCACCAGCAGCCCACACCCGGGACTAGCGGGGCCTTCGAACACCGGGGAGCTGTTTTTT	CATSSPHPGLAGPSNTGELFF
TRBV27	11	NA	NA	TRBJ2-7	TGTGCCAGCAGTTCAGGGAACGAGCAGTACTTC	CASSSGNEQYF
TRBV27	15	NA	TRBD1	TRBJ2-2	TGTGCCAGCAGCCCCTGGGGACAGTGGACCGGGGAGCTGTTTTTT	CASSPWGQWTGELFF
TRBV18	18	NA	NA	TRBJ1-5	TGTGCCAGCTCATCGGGGATTCAGGGGCAAAAGGGCAATCAGCCCCAGCATTTT	CASSSGIQGQKGNQPQHF
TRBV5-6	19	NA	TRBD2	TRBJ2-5	TGTGCCAGCAGCTTGGGGGGGACTAGCGGGAGGTTGGGACAAGAGACCCAGTACTTC	CASSLGGTSGRLGQETQYF
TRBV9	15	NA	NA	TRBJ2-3	TGTGCCAGCAGCGTAGAGTGGGGGGAAAGAGATACGCAGTATTTT	CASSVEWGERDTQYF
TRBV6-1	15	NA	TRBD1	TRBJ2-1	TGTGCCAGCAGGGGACAGCTGAGTTTTTACAATGAGCAGTTCTTC	CASRGQLSFYNEQFF
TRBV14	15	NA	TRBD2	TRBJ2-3	TGTGCCAGCAGCTCTAGCGGGAGGTGGACAGATACGCAGTATTTT	CASSSSGRWTDTQYF
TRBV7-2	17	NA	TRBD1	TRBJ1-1	TGTGCCAGCAGCTTGGGGGGGACAGGGGGGGCGAACACTGAAGCTTTCTTT	CASSLGGTGGANTEAFF
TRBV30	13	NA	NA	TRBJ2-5	TGTGCCTGGGAGGAAAACCAGGGAGAGACCCAGTACTTC	CAWEENQGETQYF
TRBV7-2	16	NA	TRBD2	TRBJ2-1	TGTGCCAGCAGCTTAGGCCGGACTAGCGGGAACAATGAGCAGTTCTTC	CASSLGRTSGNNEQFF
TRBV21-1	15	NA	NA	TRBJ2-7	TGTGCCAGCACTAAAATCGGGCTAGCGGGCTACGAGCAGTACTTC	CASTKIGLAGYEQYF
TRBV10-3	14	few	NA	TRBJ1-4	TGTGCCATCGGGGAGGTTGCAACTAATGAAAAACTGTTTTTT	CAIGEVATNEKLFF
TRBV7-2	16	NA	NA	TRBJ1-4	TGTGCCAGCAGCTATTTGGGACTTCGGGGTAATGAAAAACTGTTTTTT	CASSYLGLRGNEKLFF
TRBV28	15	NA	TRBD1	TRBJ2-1	TGTGCCAGCAGTACTGGACAGGGTTCCTACAATGAGCAGTTCTTC	CASSTGQGSYNEQFF
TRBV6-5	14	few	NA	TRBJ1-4	TGTGCCAGCAGTTACTCGAAAGGTAGCCGGAAACTGTTTTTT	CASSYSKGSRKLFF
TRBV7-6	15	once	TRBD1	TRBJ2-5	TGTGCCAGCAGCTTAGGGACAGGGGTTCGGGAGACCCAGTACTTC	CASSLGTGVRETQYF
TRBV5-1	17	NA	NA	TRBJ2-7	TGCGCCAGCAGCTTGGGAGGTTTGAGGGAACCTAGGCACGAGCAGTACTTC	CASSLGGLREPRHEQYF
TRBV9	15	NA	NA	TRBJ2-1	TGTGCCAGCAGCGAGACCCCTGGGCACTACAATGAGCAGTTCTTC	CASSETPGHYNEQFF
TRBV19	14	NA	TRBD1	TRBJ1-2	TGTGCCAGTTTCGGACAGGTCGCTAACTATGGCTACACCTTC	CASFGQVANYGYTF
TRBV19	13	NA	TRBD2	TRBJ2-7	TGTGCCAGTAAGGCGGGAGGGCCTGACGAGCAGTACTTC	CASKAGGPDEQYF
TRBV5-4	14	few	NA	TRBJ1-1	TGTGCCAGCAGATTTTTTACAGGGAACACTGAAGCTTTCTTT	CASRFFTGNTEAFF
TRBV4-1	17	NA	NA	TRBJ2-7	TGCGCCAGCAGCCAAGAAGTGAGCGGACTAACAACCTACGAGCAGTACTTC	CASSQEVSGLTTYEQYF
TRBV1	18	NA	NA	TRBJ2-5	TGCACCAGCAAAAGCTTAGGACTAGCGGGAGGTGGAGCAGAGACCCAGTACTTC	CTSKSLGLAGGGAETQYF
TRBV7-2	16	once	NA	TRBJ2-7	TGTGCCAGCAGCTTAGCCCCGGGTCGTAGCTCCTACGAGCAGTACTTC	CASSLAPGRSSYEQYF
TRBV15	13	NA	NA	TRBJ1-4	TGTGCCACCAGCAGGGGGGCACGAGAAAAACTGTTTTTT	CATSRGAREKLFF
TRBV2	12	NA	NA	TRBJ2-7	TGTGCCAGCAGTTCACCGAAGTACGAGCAGTACTTC	CASSSPKYEQYF
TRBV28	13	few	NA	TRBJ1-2	TGTGCCAGCAGTGCACAGGGAATGTATGGCTACACCTTC	CASSAQGMYGYTF
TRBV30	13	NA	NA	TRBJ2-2	TGTGCCCGCCCGGGACAAAGCACCGGGGAGCTGTTTTTT	CARPGQSTGELFF
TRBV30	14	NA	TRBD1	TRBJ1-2	TGTGCCTGGAGTAAAGGACAGGGCTACTATGGCTACACCTTC	CAWSKGQGYYGYTF
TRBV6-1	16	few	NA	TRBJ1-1	TGTGCCAGCAGTGAAAGGTCCGGGGGGGTGAACACTGAAGCTTTCTTT	CASSERSGGVNTEAFF
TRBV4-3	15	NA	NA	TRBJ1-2	TGCGCCAGCAGCCAAGAGACGCACAGTTCGTATGGCTACACCTTC	CASSQETHSSYGYTF
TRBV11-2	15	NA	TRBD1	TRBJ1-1	TGTGCCAGCAGCTACCGACAGGGGAGGAGGACTGAAGCTTTCTTT	CASSYRQGRRTEAFF
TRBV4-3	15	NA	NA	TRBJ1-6	TGCGCCAGCAGCCAGCGGGGACCGACTAATTCACCCCTCCACTTT	CASSQRGPTNSPLHF
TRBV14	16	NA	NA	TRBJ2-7	TGTGCCAGCAGCCAAGGGAGGGGTGGGTTCTCCTACGAGCAGTACTTC	CASSQGRGGFSYEQYF
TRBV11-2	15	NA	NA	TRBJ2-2	TGTGCCAGCAGCTTAGTCCGAGGGGGAACCGGGGAGCTGTTTTTT	CASSLVRGGTGELFF
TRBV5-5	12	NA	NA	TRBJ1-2	TGTGCCAGCAGCTTGAATGACTTCGGTTACACCTTC	CASSLNDFGYTF
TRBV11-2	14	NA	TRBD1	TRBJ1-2	TGTGCCAGCAGCTTCATAACAGGGGGCGATGGCTACACCTTC	CASSFITGGDGYTF
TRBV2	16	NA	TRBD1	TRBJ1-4	TGTGCCAGCACTGGACCCGTGGGACAGCACAATGAAAAACTGTTTTTT	CASTGPVGQHNEKLFF
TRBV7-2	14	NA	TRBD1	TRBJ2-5	TGTGCCAGCACCCTCCTTACAGGGGTGGAGACCCAGTACTTC	CASTLLTGVETQYF